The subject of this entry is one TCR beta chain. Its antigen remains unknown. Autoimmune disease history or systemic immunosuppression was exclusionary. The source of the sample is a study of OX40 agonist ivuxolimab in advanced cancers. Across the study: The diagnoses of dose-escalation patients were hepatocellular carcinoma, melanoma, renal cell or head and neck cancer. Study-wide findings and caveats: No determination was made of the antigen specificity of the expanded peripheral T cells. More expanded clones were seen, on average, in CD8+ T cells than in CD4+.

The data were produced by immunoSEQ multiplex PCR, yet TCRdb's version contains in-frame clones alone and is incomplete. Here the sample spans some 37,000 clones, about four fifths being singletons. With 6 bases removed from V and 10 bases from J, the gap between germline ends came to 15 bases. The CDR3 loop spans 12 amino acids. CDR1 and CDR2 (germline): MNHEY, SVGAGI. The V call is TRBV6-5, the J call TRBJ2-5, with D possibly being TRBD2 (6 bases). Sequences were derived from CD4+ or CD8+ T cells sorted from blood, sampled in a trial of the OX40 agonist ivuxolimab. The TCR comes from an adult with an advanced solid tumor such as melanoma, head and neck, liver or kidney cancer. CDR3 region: CASRRDSGNQYF. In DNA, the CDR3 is TGTGCCAGCAGGCGGGATAGCGGCAACCAGTACTTC.